The subject of this entry is one T cell receptor (beta chain). Looked up from germline, CDR1 is KGHSH and CDR2 is LQKENI. The length of the CDR3 is 14 residues. V was pared by 8 bases and J by 4 bases, with 15 bases between. Data came from immunoSEQ multiplex PCR; TCRdb stores just in-frame clones and leaves some out. Counted here are tens of thousands of clones, 85% to 90% occurring once; the ten biggest clones make up under 2%. This specimen comes from a study of OX40 agonist ivuxolimab in advanced cancers. The gene calls are TRBV18 and TRBJ1-3, with D perhaps matching TRBD1 (5 bases). The source is an adult with an advanced solid tumor such as melanoma, head and neck, liver or kidney cancer. The sequencing here drew on CD4+ or CD8+ T cells sorted from blood, taken in a trial of the OX40 agonist ivuxolimab. The CDR3 coding sequence is TGTGCCAGCCAACTAGGACAAACGGGAAACACCATATATTTT. Encoded protein: CASQLGQTGNTIYF.